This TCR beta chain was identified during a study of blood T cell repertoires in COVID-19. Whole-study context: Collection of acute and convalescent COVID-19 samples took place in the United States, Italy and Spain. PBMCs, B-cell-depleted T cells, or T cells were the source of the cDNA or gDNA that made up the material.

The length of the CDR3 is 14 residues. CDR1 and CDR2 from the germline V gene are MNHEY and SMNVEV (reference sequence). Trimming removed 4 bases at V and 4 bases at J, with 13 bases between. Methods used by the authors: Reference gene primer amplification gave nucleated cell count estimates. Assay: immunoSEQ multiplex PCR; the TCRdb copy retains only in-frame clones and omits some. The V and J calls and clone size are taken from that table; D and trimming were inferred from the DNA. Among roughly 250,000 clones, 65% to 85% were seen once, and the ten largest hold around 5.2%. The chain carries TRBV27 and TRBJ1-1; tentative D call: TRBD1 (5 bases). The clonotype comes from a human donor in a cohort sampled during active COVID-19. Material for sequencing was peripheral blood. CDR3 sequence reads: CASSWVAGPTEAFF. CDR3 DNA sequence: TGTGCCAGCAGTTGGGTCGCAGGGCCCACTGAAGCTTTCTTT.